These T cell receptor beta chains were read from a single sample in a study of blood T cell repertoires in COVID-19. Sequenced by immunoSEQ multiplex PCR; TCRdb stores in-frame clones only, minus some. The sample includes some 320,000 clones, 80% to 90% of them seen just once. Sequenced: peripheral blood. The receptors were gathered from a woman aged 45-59 years who had recovered from COVID-19. CDR3s include the opening cysteine and the closing phenylalanine or tryptophan. The D gene is left open where the match is weak. Size values are once, few and many counts, or a class for expanded clones, and some rows have none.

j_gene: TRBJ2-5; d_gene: TRBD2; abundance: -; v_gene: TRBV2; CDR3nt: TGTGCCAGCAGTTCTAGCGGGGGGGCCGAGGAGACCCAGTACTTC; CDR3aa: CASSSSGGAEETQYF
j_gene: TRBJ2-3; d_gene: TRBD2; abundance: -; v_gene: TRBV7-9; CDR3nt: TGTGCCAGCAGCCCCGGACTAGCGGGGGGCCTCACAGATACGCAGTATTTT; CDR3aa: CASSPGLAGGLTDTQYF
j_gene: TRBJ1-6; d_gene: TRBD1; abundance: -; v_gene: TRBV10-3; CDR3nt: TGTGCCATCAGCGGACAGGCTCCGGCGTCGAATTCACCCCTCCACTTT; CDR3aa: CAISGQAPASNSPLHF
j_gene: TRBJ1-1; d_gene: -; abundance: few; v_gene: TRBV19; CDR3nt: TGTGCCAGTAGTATGACAGGCATGAACACTGAAGCTTTCTTT; CDR3aa: CASSMTGMNTEAFF
j_gene: TRBJ2-1; d_gene: -; abundance: -; v_gene: TRBV29-1; CDR3nt: TGCAGCGTTGTGGTGGGAGGGGGCAATGAGCAGTTCTTC; CDR3aa: CSVVVGGGNEQFF
j_gene: TRBJ2-7; d_gene: TRBD2; abundance: once; v_gene: TRBV9; CDR3nt: TGTGCCAGCAGCGTAGGGACTAGCGGGAGCTACGAGCAGTACTTC; CDR3aa: CASSVGTSGSYEQYF
j_gene: TRBJ1-2; d_gene: TRBD1; abundance: -; v_gene: TRBV19; CDR3nt: TGTGCCAGTACCGAGGACAGGTCTGGCTACACCTTC; CDR3aa: CASTEDRSGYTF
j_gene: TRBJ2-2; d_gene: -; abundance: -; v_gene: TRBV19; CDR3nt: TGTGCCAGTAGCACAGGGCGGCACACCGGGGAGCTGTTTTTT; CDR3aa: CASSTGRHTGELFF
j_gene: TRBJ1-6; d_gene: -; abundance: -; v_gene: TRBV6-1; CDR3nt: TGTGCCAGCACGACGCAGGGCTCTTCCTCACCCCTCCACTTT; CDR3aa: CASTTQGSSSPLHF
j_gene: TRBJ1-2; d_gene: -; abundance: -; v_gene: TRBV10-3; CDR3nt: TGTGCCATCAAAGAAGGGGCTCAAATATATGGCTACACCTTC; CDR3aa: CAIKEGAQIYGYTF
j_gene: TRBJ2-7; d_gene: TRBD2; abundance: -; v_gene: TRBV30; CDR3nt: TGTGCCTGTCGATCTCGGCGGGGGAGCTCCTACGAGCAGTACTTC; CDR3aa: CACRSRRGSSYEQYF
j_gene: TRBJ2-1; d_gene: TRBD1; abundance: -; v_gene: TRBV5-4; CDR3nt: TGTGCCAGCAGTTCCGGGACAGGGGGGTACAATGAGCAGTTCTTC; CDR3aa: CASSSGTGGYNEQFF
j_gene: TRBJ2-7; d_gene: -; abundance: -; v_gene: TRBV6-2/TRBV6-3; CDR3nt: TGTGCCAGCAGTTCGAAAAACACAGGCCCCATTTACGAGCAGTACTTC; CDR3aa: CASSSKNTGPIYEQYF
j_gene: TRBJ2-1; d_gene: TRBD2; abundance: -; v_gene: TRBV12-5; CDR3nt: TGTGCTAGTGGTTTGAACCTACCGGGACTAGGTTTTGACTTCTCCTACAATGAGCAGTTCTTC; CDR3aa: CASGLNLPGLGFDFSYNEQFF
j_gene: TRBJ1-4; d_gene: TRBD1; abundance: many; v_gene: TRBV7-2; CDR3nt: TGTGCCAGCAGCGGCAACAGGGGTGGTGAAAAACTGTTTTTT; CDR3aa: CASSGNRGGEKLFF
j_gene: TRBJ1-1; d_gene: -; abundance: -; v_gene: TRBV7-2; CDR3nt: TGTGCCAGCAGCTTAGGAGAGAACACTGAAGCTTTCTTT; CDR3aa: CASSLGENTEAFF
j_gene: TRBJ1-3; d_gene: TRBD1; abundance: -; v_gene: TRBV30; CDR3nt: TGTGCCTGGGGGACAGCGACTTCGGCCATATATTTT; CDR3aa: CAWGTATSAIYF
j_gene: TRBJ2-1; d_gene: TRBD1; abundance: -; v_gene: TRBV10-1; CDR3nt: TGCGCCAGCAGAGACCAGGGGGCCCATGAGCAGTTCTTC; CDR3aa: CASRDQGAHEQFF
j_gene: TRBJ2-3; d_gene: TRBD2; abundance: -; v_gene: TRBV5-4; CDR3nt: TGTGCCAGCAGCAGCGGACTAGCGGGTCGCACAGATACGCAGTATTTT; CDR3aa: CASSSGLAGRTDTQYF
j_gene: TRBJ1-3; d_gene: -; abundance: -; v_gene: TRBV11-3; CDR3nt: TGTGCCAGCAGCCCGGGAGGGTCTGGAAACACCATATATTTT; CDR3aa: CASSPGGSGNTIYF
j_gene: TRBJ2-5; d_gene: TRBD2; abundance: -; v_gene: TRBV28; CDR3nt: TGTGCCAGCAGAACCCCTAGCGGGAAACAAGAGACCCAGTACTTC; CDR3aa: CASRTPSGKQETQYF
j_gene: TRBJ2-5; d_gene: TRBD2; abundance: -; v_gene: TRBV2; CDR3nt: TGTGCCAGCAGGCGGGAGAGGGACGAGACCCAGTACTTC; CDR3aa: CASRRERDETQYF
j_gene: TRBJ2-7; d_gene: -; abundance: few; v_gene: TRBV6-5; CDR3nt: TGTGCCAGCAGTTACAGTCCAACAGTCTCCTACGAGCAGTACTTC; CDR3aa: CASSYSPTVSYEQYF
j_gene: TRBJ2-5; d_gene: TRBD2; abundance: few; v_gene: TRBV5-5; CDR3nt: TGTGCCAGCAGCTTGGTTTTCACAGCGGGAGGAGAGACCCAGTACTTC; CDR3aa: CASSLVFTAGGETQYF
j_gene: TRBJ2-7; d_gene: TRBD1; abundance: once; v_gene: TRBV27; CDR3nt: TGTGCCAGCAGTAAAAACCCGGGACAGAAGTACGAGCAGTACTTC; CDR3aa: CASSKNPGQKYEQYF
j_gene: TRBJ1-2; d_gene: -; abundance: -; v_gene: TRBV3-1/TRBV3-2; CDR3nt: TGTGCCAGCAGCCAGAAAGGACACAACTATGGCTACACCTTC; CDR3aa: CASSQKGHNYGYTF
j_gene: TRBJ2-1; d_gene: -; abundance: -; v_gene: TRBV7-8; CDR3nt: TGTGCCAGCAGCACACGATCAACTATCAATGAGCAGTTCTTC; CDR3aa: CASSTRSTINEQFF
j_gene: TRBJ2-7; d_gene: -; abundance: -; v_gene: TRBV11-2; CDR3nt: TGTGCCAGCAGCTTAGGAGGCCGATACGAGCAGTACTTC; CDR3aa: CASSLGGRYEQYF
j_gene: TRBJ1-1; d_gene: TRBD1; abundance: -; v_gene: TRBV7-7; CDR3nt: TGTGCCAGCAGCCCTTACACAGGGGCCCCCATGAACACTGAAGCTTTCTTT; CDR3aa: CASSPYTGAPMNTEAFF
j_gene: TRBJ2-7; d_gene: -; abundance: -; v_gene: TRBV4-3; CDR3nt: TGCGCCAGCAGCCAACAAAGCGGTTTCTACGAGCAGTACTTC; CDR3aa: CASSQQSGFYEQYF
j_gene: TRBJ1-2; d_gene: -; abundance: few; v_gene: TRBV27; CDR3nt: TGTGCCAGCAGAACAGGGCACTATGGCTACACCTTC; CDR3aa: CASRTGHYGYTF
j_gene: TRBJ1-2; d_gene: -; abundance: -; v_gene: TRBV6-2/TRBV6-3; CDR3nt: TGTGCCAGCAGTTACTCATCCCTCCAGTATGGCTACACCTTC; CDR3aa: CASSYSSLQYGYTF
j_gene: TRBJ1-2; d_gene: -; abundance: -; v_gene: TRBV7-9; CDR3nt: TGTGCCAGCACCCACAATGCGGCCGCTAACTATGGCTACACCTTC; CDR3aa: CASTHNAAANYGYTF
j_gene: TRBJ1-1; d_gene: -; abundance: -; v_gene: TRBV10-3; CDR3nt: TGTGCCATCAGTGGGACGGGAGGGAACACTGAAGCTTTCTTT; CDR3aa: CAISGTGGNTEAFF
j_gene: TRBJ2-1; d_gene: TRBD2; abundance: -; v_gene: TRBV18; CDR3nt: TGTGCCAGCTCACCACCCCCCACGGGGGGGCCCTCCAATGAGCAGTTCTTC; CDR3aa: CASSPPPTGGPSNEQFF
j_gene: TRBJ1-2; d_gene: -; abundance: -; v_gene: TRBV13; CDR3nt: TGTGCCAGCAGCTTAGTCAGGGCGAATTTCGGGGGTTTTGGCTACACCTTC; CDR3aa: CASSLVRANFGGFGYTF
j_gene: TRBJ1-1; d_gene: -; abundance: once; v_gene: TRBV7-2; CDR3nt: TGTGCCAGCAGCTTAGAGGGGATGGGTGAAGCTTTCTTT; CDR3aa: CASSLEGMGEAFF
j_gene: TRBJ2-1; d_gene: -; abundance: -; v_gene: TRBV11-3; CDR3nt: TGTGCCAGCAGCCCAAACGGGTTAAGTGAGCAGTTCTTC; CDR3aa: CASSPNGLSEQFF
j_gene: TRBJ1-2; d_gene: -; abundance: -; v_gene: TRBV3-1/TRBV3-2; CDR3nt: TGTGCCAGCAGCCAAGACGACAGTTATGGCTACACCTTC; CDR3aa: CASSQDDSYGYTF
j_gene: TRBJ2-3; d_gene: -; abundance: few; v_gene: TRBV19; CDR3nt: TGTGCCAGTAGTACGTTCACCAACAGGGATACGCAGTATTTT; CDR3aa: CASSTFTNRDTQYF
j_gene: TRBJ2-5; d_gene: -; abundance: -; v_gene: TRBV27; CDR3nt: TGTGCCAGCAGTTTCGGCCGTCGGGGGGAGACCCAGTACTTC; CDR3aa: CASSFGRRGETQYF
j_gene: TRBJ1-2; d_gene: TRBD1; abundance: once; v_gene: TRBV29-1; CDR3nt: TGCAGCGTTGACCAACCGGGACAGGGGTTGGTAGGCTACACCTTC; CDR3aa: CSVDQPGQGLVGYTF
j_gene: TRBJ2-1; d_gene: TRBD2; abundance: -; v_gene: TRBV4-1; CDR3nt: TGCGCCAGCAGCCAACCGACTAGCGGGGGGGCACGTGAGCAGTTCTTC; CDR3aa: CASSQPTSGGAREQFF
j_gene: TRBJ2-3; d_gene: TRBD1; abundance: -; v_gene: TRBV11-2; CDR3nt: TGTGCCAGCAGTTATCCGGGACAGGGAGTGTATTTT; CDR3aa: CASSYPGQGVYF
j_gene: TRBJ2-1; d_gene: -; abundance: -; v_gene: TRBV4-3; CDR3nt: TGCGCCAGCAGCCAAAGAGGAGGGTACAATGAGCAGTTCTTC; CDR3aa: CASSQRGGYNEQFF
j_gene: TRBJ2-5; d_gene: -; abundance: -; v_gene: TRBV7-8; CDR3nt: TGTGCCAGCAGCCGGGGCAGCCAAGAGACCCAGTACTTC; CDR3aa: CASSRGSQETQYF
j_gene: TRBJ1-5; d_gene: -; abundance: -; v_gene: TRBV6-2/TRBV6-3; CDR3nt: TGTGCCAGCAGTTACCCACAGGGCCATCAGCCCCAGCATTTT; CDR3aa: CASSYPQGHQPQHF
j_gene: TRBJ1-6; d_gene: -; abundance: -; v_gene: TRBV28; CDR3nt: TGTGCCAGCAGTTCCAAGTGGTCCCCAGGGGCCACGGCTAACTCACCCCTCCACTTT; CDR3aa: CASSSKWSPGATANSPLHF
j_gene: TRBJ1-2; d_gene: TRBD1; abundance: -; v_gene: TRBV29-1; CDR3nt: TGCAGCGTCGATGACAGGGGATATAACTATGGCTACACCTTC; CDR3aa: CSVDDRGYNYGYTF
j_gene: TRBJ2-3; d_gene: -; abundance: -; v_gene: TRBV2; CDR3nt: TGTGCCAGCCGCACAGTAGATACGCAGTATTTT; CDR3aa: CASRTVDTQYF
j_gene: TRBJ1-1; d_gene: -; abundance: -; v_gene: TRBV5-1; CDR3nt: TGCGCCAGCAGCTTGGGGACAGTGAACACTGAAGCTTTCTTT; CDR3aa: CASSLGTVNTEAFF
j_gene: TRBJ1-4; d_gene: TRBD1; abundance: -; v_gene: TRBV28; CDR3nt: TGTGCCAGCAGTACTCTGACAGGGGATAATGAAAAACTGTTTTTT; CDR3aa: CASSTLTGDNEKLFF
j_gene: TRBJ2-2; d_gene: -; abundance: few; v_gene: TRBV7-2; CDR3nt: TGTGCCAGCAGCTTAAGTGGGCAGCCCGTGCTTTTT; CDR3aa: CASSLSGQPVLF
j_gene: TRBJ2-6; d_gene: -; abundance: -; v_gene: TRBV19; CDR3nt: TGTGCCAGTAGTTGGGGGGACAGTTCCTCTGGGGCCAACGTCCTGACTTTC; CDR3aa: CASSWGDSSSGANVLTF
j_gene: TRBJ1-1; d_gene: -; abundance: -; v_gene: TRBV29-1; CDR3nt: TGCAGCGTTGTCGCGTCCATGAACACTGAAGCTTTCTTT; CDR3aa: CSVVASMNTEAFF
j_gene: TRBJ2-5; d_gene: -; abundance: -; v_gene: TRBV4-1; CDR3nt: TGCGCCAGCAGCCAGGAAGGAACTAGAGACGGGACCCAGTACTTC; CDR3aa: CASSQEGTRDGTQYF
j_gene: TRBJ2-2; d_gene: TRBD1; abundance: -; v_gene: TRBV5-6; CDR3nt: TGTGCCAGCAGCTTAACAGGGGACCCACAGTACACCGGGGAGCTGTTTTTT; CDR3aa: CASSLTGDPQYTGELFF
j_gene: TRBJ1-6; d_gene: -; abundance: -; v_gene: TRBV19; CDR3nt: TGTGCCAGTTCACTGCCCGGGATTGACAATTCACCCCTCCACTTT; CDR3aa: CASSLPGIDNSPLHF